Reported below is one TCR beta chain. It was with random hexamers that roughly 0.5 to 1 ug RNA was reverse transcribed. By means of immunoSEQ multiplex PCR, TCR beta CDR3 spanning 54 Vbeta and 13 Jbeta underwent amplification. TCRdb passed the immunoSEQ multiplex PCR reads through MiXCR, listing each CDR3 protein once. The sample gives approximately 120,000 distinct CDR3 sequences, around 94% of which show up once; over 0.07% is in the top ten. This sample is part of a study of CD8 T cells in Susac syndrome. Age- and sex-matched healthy donors served as the control group. CD8+ and CD4+ T cells were negatively isolated; TEMRA cells were FACS-enriched. Germline CDR1 SEHNR, CDR2 FQNEAQ (reference sequence). The V segment lost 4 bases and the J segment 2 bases; nucleotides outside the gene matches: 7. The CDR3 has 15 amino acids.

This chain links TRBV7-9 with TRBJ2-7; 8 bases are shared with TRBD2. The receptor's source is a human donor in good health. The sample comprised CD4+ T cells from PBMCs. Written as DNA, the CDR3 is TGTGCCAGCAGCTCCGAGGGCGGGAGGCCCTACGAGCAGTACTTC. Its protein is CASSSEGGRPYEQYF.